This T cell receptor beta chain was sequenced in a study of blood T cell repertoires in COVID-19. Study in general: COVID-19 samples, acute and convalescent, were from the United States, Italy and Spain. In each case, the material was cDNA or gDNA derived from T cells, B-cell-depleted T cells, or PBMCs.

Sequenced by immunoSEQ multiplex PCR; TCRdb stores in-frame clones only, minus some. The sample has under 200,000 clones; around four fifths are singletons. This clone was picked up one time. Source material: peripheral blood. The TCR comes from a woman of 80 years or more with active or convalescent COVID-19.

The CDR3: CASSKGRGTEAFF. Written as DNA, the CDR3 is TGTGCCAGTAGTAAGGGGCGAGGCACTGAAGCTTTCTTT. The rearrangement links TRBV19 to TRBJ1-1; D possibly corresponds to TRBD1 (5 bases). CDR3 length equals 13 residues. Per the germline V gene, CDR1 is LNHDA and CDR2 is SQIVND (reference sequence). V dropped 4 bases and J dropped 4 bases, with 10 bases sitting between them.